Listed below are T cell receptor beta chains from one sample, sequenced in a study of shared clonotypes between healthy human individuals. Here immunoSEQ multiplex PCR was the method, and the copy in TCRdb shows in-frame clones only, minus some. The repertoire holds millions of clones, with under 95% as singletons. The sample was naive CD8+ T cells from PBMCs. These receptors were obtained from a young man in good health. Some clones in this sample may be carry-over from other donors' samples. Each CDR3 is given with its conserved first and last residue. D genes are given only for firm matches. Some rows have no size entry. The others give once, few or many, or a class for an expanded clone.

D,size,J,V,CDR3,DNA
.,.,TRBJ2-7,TRBV7-9,CASSPRRDNIYEQYF,TGTGCCAGCAGCCCTCGCCGGGACAATATCTACGAGCAGTACTTC
TRBD2,.,TRBJ2-5,TRBV7-3,CASSAAGGAETQYF,TGTGCCAGCAGCGCCGCGGGGGGGGCCGAGACCCAGTACTTC
TRBD1,.,TRBJ1-2,TRBV5-1,CASSSDGTVVGYGYTF,TGCGCCAGCAGCTCGGACGGGACAGTCGTTGGCTATGGCTACACCTTC
.,.,TRBJ2-1,TRBV11-2,CASSSGLDYYNEQFF,TGTGCCAGCAGCTCGGGACTGGATTACTACAATGAGCAGTTCTTC
TRBD1,.,TRBJ2-7,TRBV7-9,CASSPRTGATEQYF,TGTGCCAGCAGCCCAAGGACAGGGGCTACAGAGCAGTACTTC
.,.,TRBJ1-2,TRBV28,CASSLVPQAEIYGYTF,TGTGCCAGCAGTTTAGTTCCCCAGGCGGAGATCTATGGCTACACCTTC
.,.,TRBJ2-2,TRBV7-3,CASSWGTETGELFF,TGTGCCAGCAGCTGGGGGACCGAGACCGGGGAGCTGTTTTTT
.,.,TRBJ1-5,TRBV2,CASSEFVGPHQPQHF,TGTGCCAGCAGTGAATTTGTAGGGCCTCACCAGCCCCAGCATTTT
TRBD2,once,TRBJ2-3,TRBV19,CASSIDRLAGEADTQYF,TGTGCCAGTAGTATAGATCGCCTAGCGGGCGAGGCAGATACGCAGTATTTT
.,.,TRBJ2-7,TRBV9,CASSVGEETHEQYF,TGTGCCAGCAGCGTAGGGGAGGAAACCCACGAGCAGTACTTC
.,.,TRBJ2-5,TRBV7-7,CASARRGETQYF,TGTGCCAGCGCTCGACGGGGGGAGACCCAGTACTTC
.,.,TRBJ2-7,TRBV28,CASSVPRTGLSYEQYF,TGTGCCAGCAGTGTGCCTCGGACGGGATTGTCCTACGAGCAGTACTTC
.,.,TRBJ2-3,TRBV5-8,CASSLGQGLSDTQYF,TGTGCCAGCAGCTTAGGCCAGGGTTTATCAGATACGCAGTATTTT
.,.,TRBJ2-5,TRBV7-9,CASSPLSAGSETQYF,TGTGCCAGCAGCCCGCTTTCTGCAGGATCGGAGACCCAGTACTTC
TRBD1,.,TRBJ1-5,TRBV2,CASRPGGGQPQHF,TGTGCCAGCAGACCAGGGGGCGGTCAGCCCCAGCATTTT
TRBD1,.,TRBJ1-3,TRBV27,CASSPSVGDRTGNTIYF,TGTGCCAGCAGTCCCTCGGTGGGGGACAGGACTGGAAACACCATATATTTT
TRBD2,.,TRBJ2-7,TRBV11-2,CASSLSMSTSGNYEQYF,TGTGCCAGCAGCTTAAGTATGTCGACTAGCGGGAACTACGAGCAGTACTTC
.,.,TRBJ2-5,TRBV6-4,CASTTVYFTGPYQETQYF,TGTGCCAGCACTACAGTATATTTTACAGGGCCGTACCAAGAGACCCAGTACTTC
.,once,TRBJ2-2,TRBV13,CASSFRDSYTGELFF,TGTGCCAGCAGCTTTAGGGACTCTTACACCGGGGAGCTGTTTTTT
.,once,TRBJ2-7,TRBV5-6,CASSQTGLYEQYF,TGTGCCAGCAGCCAGACAGGACTCTACGAGCAGTACTTC
.,once,TRBJ2-7,TRBV5-1,CASSLVEAYSYEQYF,TGCGCCAGCAGCTTGGTTGAGGCCTACTCCTACGAGCAGTACTTC
TRBD2,.,TRBJ2-4,TRBV7-6,CASSLEASGTKNIQYF,TGTGCCAGCAGCTTAGAGGCTAGCGGGACCAAAAACATTCAGTACTTC